The 2 T cell receptor beta chains presented below share a single source sample, sequenced in a study of T-cell reconstitution after alpha-beta-depleted transplantation in children. Unique molecular identifiers were used in preparing the TCRbeta library. From the PCR reads, TCRdb called clonotypes with MiXCR, one entry per CDR3 protein. This table holds roughly 300,000 distinct CDR3 sequences, about a tenth found once. The sample here was PBMCs from the stem cell graft donor, taken from the stem cell graft. Receptor source: a human donor who donated a stem cell graft to a child with SCID.

CDR3 sequence: CASSRRTGDYGTTNEKLFF. CDR3 sequence (DNA): TGTGCCAGCAGCAGAAGGACAGGGGATTATGGAACAACTAATGAAAAACTGTTTTTT. The V gene is TRBV7-6, the J gene TRBJ1-4; 9 bases map to TRBD1. This CDR3 is 19 amino acids long. V shed 5 bases, J shed 0 bases, and the junction held 13 bases outside the gene matches. Germline V gene data show CDR1 as SGHVS and CDR2 as FNYEAQ.

The table lists this clonotype with many counts. The V call is TRBV3-1, the J call TRBJ1-5; no clear D gene. CDR3 size: 15 residues. The V gene lost 0 bases and the J gene lost 3 bases, with 9 bases spanning the gap. Germline CDR1 and CDR2: LGHDT and YNNKEL (reference sequence). The CDR3 spells CASSQDRSLNQPQHF. The CDR3 DNA reads TGTGCCAGCAGCCAAGATCGGTCTCTCAATCAGCCCCAGCATTTT.